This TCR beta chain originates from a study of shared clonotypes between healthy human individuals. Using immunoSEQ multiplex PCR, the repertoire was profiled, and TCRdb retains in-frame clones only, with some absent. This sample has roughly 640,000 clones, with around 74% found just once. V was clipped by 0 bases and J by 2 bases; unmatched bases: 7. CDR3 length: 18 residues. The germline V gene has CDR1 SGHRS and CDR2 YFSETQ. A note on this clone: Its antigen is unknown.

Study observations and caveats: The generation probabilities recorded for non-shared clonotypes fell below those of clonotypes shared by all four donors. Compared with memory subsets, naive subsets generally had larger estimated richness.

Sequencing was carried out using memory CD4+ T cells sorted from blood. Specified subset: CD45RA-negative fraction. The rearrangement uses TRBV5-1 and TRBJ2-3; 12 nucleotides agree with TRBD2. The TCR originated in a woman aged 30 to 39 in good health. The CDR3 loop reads CASSLERTSGAATDTQYF. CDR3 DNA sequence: TGCGCCAGCAGCTTGGAGCGGACTAGCGGGGCGGCCACAGATACGCAGTATTTT. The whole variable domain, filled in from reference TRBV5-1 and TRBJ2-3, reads KAGVTQTPRYLIKTRGQQVTLSCSPISGHRSVSWYQQTPGQGLQFLFEYFSETQRNKGNFPGRFSGRQFSNSRSEMNVSTLELGDSALYLCASSLERTSGAATDTQYFGPGTRLTVL.